This TCR beta chain was documented in a study of OX40 agonist ivuxolimab in advanced cancers. With 5 bases removed from V and 3 bases from J, the gap between germline ends came to 14 bases. Germline-derived CDR1 and CDR2 are SGDLS and YYNGEE. The CDR3 length is 14 residues. Autoimmune disease history or systemic immunosuppression barred patients. The protocol was immunoSEQ multiplex PCR, while the TCRdb copy is restricted to in-frame clones and leaves out a portion. The repertoire holds around 77,000 clones, roughly three quarters seen once, with around 5% in the top ten. Sample: CD4+ or CD8+ T cells sorted from blood, taken in a trial of the OX40 agonist ivuxolimab. V gene TRBV9 combines with J gene TRBJ1-1; possibly TRBD1 for D (6 bases). The sequence was obtained from an adult with an advanced solid tumor such as melanoma, head and neck, liver or kidney cancer. CDR3 sequence (DNA): TGTGCCAGCAGATCTCTCCAGGGGTACACTGAAGCTTTCTTT. It translates to CASRSLQGYTEAFF. The full variable domain, completed using reference TRBV9 and TRBJ1-1, is DSGVTQTPKHLITATGQRVTLRCSPRSGDLSVYWYQQSLDQGLQFLIQYYNGEERAKGNILERFSAQQFPDLHSELNLSSLELGDSALYFCASRSLQGYTEAFFGQGTRLTVV.